The text below deals with one T cell receptor beta chain. As yet, its antigen is unknown. These data are taken from a study of graft-versus-host responses after intestinal transplantation. Generated by immunoSEQ multiplex PCR, the TCRdb table keeps only in-frame clones and is missing some. The sample records tens of thousands of clones, less than 95% being singletons. Regarding the study as a whole: Ileal or blood samples showed some GvH clones first, and such clones were also found in recipient marrow.

V shed 3 bases, J shed 2 bases, and the junction held 10 bases outside the gene matches. Germline CDR1 and CDR2: LNHDA and SQIVND (reference sequence). CDR3 length: 17 amino acids. The chain recombines TRBV19 with TRBJ2-4; 7 bases are a match to TRBD2. The clonotype was recovered from a human donor who was the organ donor for an intestinal transplant. Sample: unstimulated CD4+ T cells sorted from spleen or lymph node cells, taken before transplant. CDR3 amino acids: CASSIVVGEGTKNIQYF. CDR3 nucleotides: TGTGCCAGTAGTATTGTGGTGGGGGAGGGAACCAAAAACATTCAGTACTTC.